This TCR beta chain was retrieved from a study of T cell responses to AZD1222 COVID-19 vaccine. On this clone itself: What it binds is unknown.

TCRdb keeps only in-frame clones here, not all; method: immunoSEQ multiplex PCR. The repertoire holds 90,000 to 150,000 clones, with approximately 85% as singletons. Study findings and constraints: Repertoires were collected only later (after the peak T cell response had occurred).

CDR1 is MDHEN and CDR2 is SYDVKM in the germline V gene. The CDR3 contains 15 residues. Trimming removed 2 bases at V and 1 base at J, with 10 bases between. The specimen comprised peripheral blood, sampled on day 0 of AZD1222 vaccination. The chain couples TRBV28 to TRBJ2-3; perhaps D is TRBD1 or TRBD2 (5 bases each). This TCR was recovered from an adult in good health. The CDR3 reads CASSLDVGGTDTQYF. As DNA, the CDR3 is TGTGCCAGCAGTTTAGATGTGGGGGGCACAGATACGCAGTATTTT.